Ten or more counts support the clone carrying this T cell receptor beta chain. Its antigen is not known. Time point defined: longitudinal time-point 2. Preparation of the unsorted libraries drew on 2 million PBMCs stored at -80 C. The data originate from a study of neurological immune-mediated disorders. General observations from the study: Because no CDR3 amino acid sequences were shared across subjects by expanded clones, private repertoires were suggested in all groups. One related-CDR3 cluster, which may be a signature, held the repertoires of 18 of 34 multiple sclerosis patients after phylogenetic grouping.

The CDR3 covers 13 residues. Trimming cost V 6 bases and J 7 bases; bases outside gene matches: 5. Looked up from germline, CDR1 is SQVTM and CDR2 is ANQGSEA. The authors made cDNA by 5'RACE with 10-nucleotide random UMIs. TCRdb fed the 5' RACE reads into MiXCR, producing one record per CDR3 protein. The table lists tens of thousands of distinct CDR3 sequences, approximately 5.8% of them singletons. Sample: PBMCs. This sequence joins TRBV29-1 and TRBJ1-4, with 10 positions matching TRBD1. This TCR was recovered from a woman aged 55-69 years with multiple sclerosis. The CDR3 DNA sequence: TGCAGCGTCAGACAGGGGGCAGGTGAAAAACTGTTTTTT. It yields the protein CSVRQGAGEKLFF.